This is a list of T cell receptor beta chains from one sample in a study of T-cell memory formation after mild COVID-19. One entry per CDR3 protein, called by TCRdb with MiXCR from the 5' RACE reads. The sample holds about 180,000 distinct CDR3 sequences; about 18% are singletons and the top ten take 3% to 4.5%. Sequencing was performed on PBMCs or a T cell subset sorted from them (not recorded which). The receptors originated from a man between 18 and 29 years old who had mild COVID-19 (a few samples of this study predate the infection). Cell type and time point are not known. Each CDR3 is given with its conserved first and last residue. The order of the fields is D gene, V gene, clone size, J gene, CDR3 protein, CDR3 DNA. D genes are given only for firm matches. Size values are once, few and many counts, or a class for expanded clones, and some rows have none.

-	TRBV7-9	few	TRBJ2-3	CASSWAPGGGLDTQYF	TGTGCCAGCAGCTGGGCCCCCGGCGGGGGCCTAGATACGCAGTATTTT
-	TRBV24-1	few	TRBJ2-3	CATSDARLASDTQYF	TGTGCCACCAGTGATGCTCGTCTAGCTTCAGATACGCAGTATTTT
-	TRBV24-1	-	TRBJ2-1	CATSDLGPRQDRNEQFF	TGTGCCACCAGTGATTTGGGTCCGCGCCAGGACAGAAATGAGCAGTTCTTC
-	TRBV29-1	-	TRBJ1-5	CSVALQNNQPQHF	TGCAGCGTTGCACTACAGAACAATCAGCCCCAGCATTTT
TRBD1	TRBV6-1	-	TRBJ1-2	CASRPPGGGRYTF	TGTGCCAGCCGCCCCCCAGGGGGCGGCCGCTACACCTTC
TRBD2	TRBV14	few	TRBJ2-3	CASSLQLTSVDGDTQYF	TGTGCCAGCAGCCTCCAACTCACTAGCGTCGACGGGGATACGCAGTATTTT
-	TRBV3-1	-	TRBJ1-1	CASSQDSLNTEAFF	TGTGCCAGCAGCCAAGACAGCCTGAACACTGAAGCTTTCTTT
TRBD1	TRBV5-1	few	TRBJ2-5	CASSSRPTGEGETQYF	TGCGCCAGCAGCTCTAGACCGACAGGGGAAGGAGAGACCCAGTACTTC
-	TRBV12-3/TRBV12-4	-	TRBJ2-7	CASSLNTGTYEQYF	TGTGCCAGCAGCCTGAACACAGGTACCTACGAGCAGTACTTC
-	TRBV7-8	-	TRBJ2-6	CAGAGDSGANVLTF	TGTGCCGGAGCGGGTGACTCTGGGGCCAACGTCCTGACTTTC
-	TRBV5-1	-	TRBJ1-6	CASSLDGTNSPLHF	TGCGCCAGCAGCTTGGACGGAACCAATTCACCCCTCCACTTT
-	TRBV2	-	TRBJ1-5	CASSEGRPQHF	TGTGCCAGCAGCGAAGGAAGGCCCCAGCATTTT
-	TRBV6-4	-	TRBJ2-1	CASRDWPSSYNEQFF	TGTGCCAGCAGAGACTGGCCCAGCTCCTACAATGAGCAGTTCTTC
-	TRBV7-9	few	TRBJ1-1	CASSFLMEAEAFF	TGTGCCAGCAGCTTTTTAATGGAGGCTGAAGCTTTCTTT
-	TRBV4-3	-	TRBJ1-3	CASSQVAASSGNTIYF	TGCGCCAGCAGCCAAGTTGCCGCCAGCTCTGGAAACACCATATATTTT
-	TRBV2	-	TRBJ1-6	CASRGHRDGNSPLHF	TGTGCCAGCAGGGGGCACAGGGACGGTAATTCACCCCTCCACTTT
-	TRBV29-1	-	TRBJ1-1	CSVETANTEAFF	TGCAGCGTTGAGACAGCGAACACTGAAGCTTTCTTT
TRBD1	TRBV10-3	few	TRBJ1-1	CAISGTGANTEAFF	TGTGCCATCTCTGGGACAGGGGCGAACACTGAAGCTTTCTTT
-	TRBV5-1	-	TRBJ2-7	CASSRDNSEQYF	TGCGCCAGCAGCCGGGACAATTCGGAGCAGTACTTC
-	TRBV12-3/TRBV12-4	-	TRBJ1-1	CASSHPGGGHTEAFF	TGTGCCAGCAGTCACCCGGGAGGAGGGCACACTGAAGCTTTCTTT
-	TRBV12-3/TRBV12-4	few	TRBJ2-1	CASSPLRGTNEQFF	TGTGCCAGCAGCCCCCTCCGGGGAACTAATGAGCAGTTCTTC
-	TRBV5-6	few	TRBJ1-5	CASSLRSGSNQPQHF	TGTGCCAGCAGCTTGCGGTCAGGGAGCAATCAGCCCCAGCATTTT
-	TRBV7-2	few	TRBJ1-2	CASSRAAEANYGYTF	TGTGCCAGCAGCCGAGCGGCGGAAGCTAACTATGGCTACACCTTC
-	TRBV7-9	-	TRBJ1-4	CASSQEQNNEKLFF	TGTGCCAGCAGTCAGGAGCAGAATAATGAAAAACTGTTTTTT
TRBD2	TRBV7-2	many	TRBJ2-3	CASSFTSGGTFTDTQYF	TGTGCCAGCAGCTTTACTAGCGGGGGCACCTTTACAGATACGCAGTATTTT
-	TRBV7-9	many	TRBJ1-4	CASSYRQATSEKLFF	TGTGCCAGCAGCTACCGACAGGCGACCAGTGAAAAACTGTTTTTT
-	TRBV5-6	-	TRBJ2-3	CASSLEFNTGWPDTQYF	TGTGCCAGCAGCTTGGAGTTCAACACGGGCTGGCCAGATACGCAGTATTTT
TRBD2	TRBV7-2	-	TRBJ2-1	CASSLFAGVGNEQFF	TGTGCCAGCAGCTTATTTGCGGGGGTCGGTAATGAGCAGTTCTTC
-	TRBV7-9	-	TRBJ2-3	CASSARRLSTDTQYF	TGTGCCAGCAGCGCCCGACGGCTTAGCACAGATACGCAGTATTTT